Described below is a single T cell receptor (beta chain) sequence and its context. This record comes from a study of blood T cell repertoires in COVID-19. Profiling relied on immunoSEQ multiplex PCR, and the TCRdb table lists in-frame clones only, not all of them. This sample has over 150,000 clones, with 87% found just once. Trimming pared 0 bases from V and 5 bases from J, leaving 15 bases between. Germline values: CDR1 SGHKS, CDR2 YYEKEE (reference sequence). CDR3 length: 16 amino acids. Cohort 3 donors were reported recovered after two negative PCRs, clearance, or symptom resolution. This TCR came from a woman aged 50 to 60 who had recovered from COVID-19. Sequencing was carried out using PBMCs or T cells enriched from blood (not recorded which). This sequence joins TRBV5-5 and TRBJ2-1; a weak D match, TRBD1 (6 bases). The CDR3 loop is CASSLGQRTAHNEQFF. CDR3 nucleotide sequence: TGTGCCAGCAGCTTGGGTCAGCGGACAGCACACAATGAGCAGTTCTTC.